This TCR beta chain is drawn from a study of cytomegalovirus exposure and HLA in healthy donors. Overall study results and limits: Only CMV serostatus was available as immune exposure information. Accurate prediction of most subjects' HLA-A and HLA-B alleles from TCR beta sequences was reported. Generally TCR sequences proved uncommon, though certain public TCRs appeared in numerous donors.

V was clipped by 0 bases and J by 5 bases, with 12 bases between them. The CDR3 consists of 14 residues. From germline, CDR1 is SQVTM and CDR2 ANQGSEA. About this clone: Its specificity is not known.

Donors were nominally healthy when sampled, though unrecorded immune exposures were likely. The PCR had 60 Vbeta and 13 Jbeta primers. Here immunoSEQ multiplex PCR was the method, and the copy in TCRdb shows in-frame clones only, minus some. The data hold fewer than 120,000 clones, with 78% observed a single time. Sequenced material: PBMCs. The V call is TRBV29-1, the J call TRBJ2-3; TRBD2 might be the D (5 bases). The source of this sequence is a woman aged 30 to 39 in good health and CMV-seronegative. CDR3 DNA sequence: TGCAGCGTTGAAGATGGTCGAGGGAAAGATACGCAGTATTTT. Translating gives CSVEDGRGKDTQYF.